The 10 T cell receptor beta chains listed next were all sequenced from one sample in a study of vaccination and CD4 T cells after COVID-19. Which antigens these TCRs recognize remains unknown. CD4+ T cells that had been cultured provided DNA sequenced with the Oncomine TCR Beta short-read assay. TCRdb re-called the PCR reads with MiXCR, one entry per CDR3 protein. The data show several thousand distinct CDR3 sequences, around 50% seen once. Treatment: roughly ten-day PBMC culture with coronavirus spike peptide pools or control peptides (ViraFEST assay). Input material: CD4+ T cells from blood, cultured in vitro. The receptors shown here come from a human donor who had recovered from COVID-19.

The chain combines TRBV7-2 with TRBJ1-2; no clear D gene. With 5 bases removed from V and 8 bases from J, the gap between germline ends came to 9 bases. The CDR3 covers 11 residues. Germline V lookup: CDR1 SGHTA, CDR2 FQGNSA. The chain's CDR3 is CASSADLGYTF. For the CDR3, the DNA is TGTGCCAGCAGCGCTGACCTGGGCTACACCTTC.

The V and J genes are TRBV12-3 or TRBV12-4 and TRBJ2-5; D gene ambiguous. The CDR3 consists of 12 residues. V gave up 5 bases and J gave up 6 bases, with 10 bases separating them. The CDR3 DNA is TGTGCCAGCAGTATACCTTCCAAGACCCAGTACTTC. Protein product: CASSIPSKTQYF.

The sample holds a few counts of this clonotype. CDR3 amino acids: CASSLTGGQTYEQYF. The CDR3 DNA is TGTGCCAGCAGCTTAACGGGAGGCCAGACCTACGAGCAGTACTTC. This chain links TRBV7-9 with TRBJ2-7, with 7 bases identical to TRBD2. The CDR3 extends over 15 amino acids. Germline trimming cut 2 bases from V and 2 bases from J; bases unmatched to any gene: 6. Germline V gives CDR1 SEHNR, CDR2 FQNEAQ (reference sequence).

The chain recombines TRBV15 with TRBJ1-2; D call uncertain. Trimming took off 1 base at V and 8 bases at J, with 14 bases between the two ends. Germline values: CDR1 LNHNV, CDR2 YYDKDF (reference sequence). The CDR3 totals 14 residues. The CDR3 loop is CATSRADDLGGYTF. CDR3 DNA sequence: TGTGCCACCAGCAGAGCTGACGATCTAGGGGGCTACACCTTC.

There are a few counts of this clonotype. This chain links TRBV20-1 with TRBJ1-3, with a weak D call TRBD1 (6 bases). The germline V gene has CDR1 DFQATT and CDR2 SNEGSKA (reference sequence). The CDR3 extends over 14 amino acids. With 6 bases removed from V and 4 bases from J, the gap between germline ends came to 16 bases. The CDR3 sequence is CSAYLRGQGNTIYF. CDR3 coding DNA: TGCAGTGCCTACCTACGGGGGCAAGGAAACACCATATATTTT.

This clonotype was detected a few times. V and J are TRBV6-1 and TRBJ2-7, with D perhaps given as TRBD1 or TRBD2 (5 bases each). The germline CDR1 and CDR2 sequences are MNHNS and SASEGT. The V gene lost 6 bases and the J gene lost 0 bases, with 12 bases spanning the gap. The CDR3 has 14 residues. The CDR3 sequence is CASRGPSSSYEQYF. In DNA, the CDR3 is TGTGCCAGCAGGGGACCGAGTAGCTCCTACGAGCAGTACTTC.

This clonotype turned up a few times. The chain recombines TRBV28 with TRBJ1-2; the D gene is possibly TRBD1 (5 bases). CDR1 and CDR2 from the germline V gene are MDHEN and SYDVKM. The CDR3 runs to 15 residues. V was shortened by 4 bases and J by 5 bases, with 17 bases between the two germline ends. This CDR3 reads CASSSVQDVGYGYTF. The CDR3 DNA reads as TGTGCCAGCAGTTCAGTACAGGACGTTGGGTATGGCTACACCTTC.

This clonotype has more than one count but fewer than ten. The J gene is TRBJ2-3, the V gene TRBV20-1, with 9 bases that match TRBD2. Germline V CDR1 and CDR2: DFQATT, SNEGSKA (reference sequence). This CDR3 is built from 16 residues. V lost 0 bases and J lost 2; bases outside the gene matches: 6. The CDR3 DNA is TGCAGTGCTAGAGATCATCTAGCGGGATTCACAGATACGCAGTATTTT. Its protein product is CSARDHLAGFTDTQYF.

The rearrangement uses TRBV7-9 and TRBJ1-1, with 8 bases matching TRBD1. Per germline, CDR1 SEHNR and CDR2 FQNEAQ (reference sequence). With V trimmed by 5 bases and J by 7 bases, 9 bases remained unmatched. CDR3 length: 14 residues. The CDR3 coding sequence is TGTGCCAGCAGCCTACCGGGACAGGCGATTGAAGCTTTCTTT. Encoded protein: CASSLPGQAIEAFF.

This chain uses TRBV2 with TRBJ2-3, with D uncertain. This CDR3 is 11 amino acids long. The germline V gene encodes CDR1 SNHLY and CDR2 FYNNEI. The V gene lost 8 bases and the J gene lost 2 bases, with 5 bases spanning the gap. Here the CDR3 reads CASGSTDTQYF. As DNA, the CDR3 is TGTGCCAGCGGCTCCACAGATACGCAGTATTTT.